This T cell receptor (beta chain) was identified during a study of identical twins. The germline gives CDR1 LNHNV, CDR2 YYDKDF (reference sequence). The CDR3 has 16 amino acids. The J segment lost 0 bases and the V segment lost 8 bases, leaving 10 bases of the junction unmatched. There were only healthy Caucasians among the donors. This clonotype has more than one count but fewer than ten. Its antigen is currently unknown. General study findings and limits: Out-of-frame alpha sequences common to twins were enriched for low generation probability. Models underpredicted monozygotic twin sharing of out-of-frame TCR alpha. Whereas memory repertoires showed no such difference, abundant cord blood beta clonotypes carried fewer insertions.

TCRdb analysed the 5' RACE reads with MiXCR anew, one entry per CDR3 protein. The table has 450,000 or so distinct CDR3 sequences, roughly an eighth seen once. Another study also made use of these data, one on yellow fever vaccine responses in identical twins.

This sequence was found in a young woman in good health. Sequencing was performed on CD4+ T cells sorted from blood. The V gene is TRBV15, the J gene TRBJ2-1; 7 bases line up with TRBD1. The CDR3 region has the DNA TGTGCCACCCGCAAACAGGACAGGACCTCCTACAATGAGCAGTTCTTC. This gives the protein CATRKQDRTSYNEQFF. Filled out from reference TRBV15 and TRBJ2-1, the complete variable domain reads DAMVIQNPRYQVTQFGKPVTLSCSQTLNHNVMYWYQQKSSQAPKLLFHYYDKDFNNEADTPDNFQSRRPNTSFCFLDIRSPGLGDTAMYLCATRKQDRTSYNEQFFGPGTRLTVL.